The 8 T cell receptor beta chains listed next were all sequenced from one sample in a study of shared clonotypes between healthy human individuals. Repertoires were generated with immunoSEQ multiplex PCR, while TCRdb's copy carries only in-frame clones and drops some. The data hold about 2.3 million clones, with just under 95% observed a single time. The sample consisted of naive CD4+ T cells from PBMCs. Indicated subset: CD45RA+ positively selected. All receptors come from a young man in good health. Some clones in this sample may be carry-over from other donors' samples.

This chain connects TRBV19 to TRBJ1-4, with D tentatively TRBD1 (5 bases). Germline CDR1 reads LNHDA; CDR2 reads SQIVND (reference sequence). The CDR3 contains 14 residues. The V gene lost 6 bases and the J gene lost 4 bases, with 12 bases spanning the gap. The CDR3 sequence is CASRPGRDNEKLFF. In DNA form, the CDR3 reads TGTGCCAGTAGGCCGGGACGGGATAATGAAAAACTGTTTTTT.

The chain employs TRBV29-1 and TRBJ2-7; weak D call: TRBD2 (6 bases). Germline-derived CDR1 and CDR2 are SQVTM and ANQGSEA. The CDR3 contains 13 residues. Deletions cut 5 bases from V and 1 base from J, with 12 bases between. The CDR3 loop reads CSVKQGTSYEQYF. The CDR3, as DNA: TGCAGCGTTAAACAAGGGACTTCCTACGAGCAGTACTTC.

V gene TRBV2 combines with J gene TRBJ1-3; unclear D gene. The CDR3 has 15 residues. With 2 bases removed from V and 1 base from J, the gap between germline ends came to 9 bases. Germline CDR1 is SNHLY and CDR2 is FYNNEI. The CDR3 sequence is CASSESTRSGNTIYF. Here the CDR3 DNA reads TGTGCCAGCAGTGAATCGACTCGATCTGGAAACACCATATATTTT.

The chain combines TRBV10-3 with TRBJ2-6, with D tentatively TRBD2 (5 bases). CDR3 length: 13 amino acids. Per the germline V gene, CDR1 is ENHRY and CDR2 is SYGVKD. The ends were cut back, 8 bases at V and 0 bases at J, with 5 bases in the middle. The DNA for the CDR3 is TGTGCCATCGCGGGCTCTGGGGCCAACGTCCTGACTTTC. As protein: CAIAGSGANVLTF.

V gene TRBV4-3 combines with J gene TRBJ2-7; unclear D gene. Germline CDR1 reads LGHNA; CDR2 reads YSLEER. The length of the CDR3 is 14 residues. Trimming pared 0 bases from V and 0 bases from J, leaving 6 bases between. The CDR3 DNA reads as TGCGCCAGCAGCCAAGACTTGTCCTCCTACGAGCAGTACTTC. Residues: CASSQDLSSYEQYF.

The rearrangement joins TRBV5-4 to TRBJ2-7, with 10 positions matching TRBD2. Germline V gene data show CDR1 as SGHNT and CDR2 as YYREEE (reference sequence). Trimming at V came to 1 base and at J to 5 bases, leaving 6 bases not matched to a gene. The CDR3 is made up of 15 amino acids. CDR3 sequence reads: CASSLSSGSFNEQYF. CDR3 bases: TGTGCCAGCAGCTTGTCTAGCGGGAGTTTTAACGAGCAGTACTTC. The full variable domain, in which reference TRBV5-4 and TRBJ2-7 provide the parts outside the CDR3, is ETGVTQSPTHLIKTRGQQVTLRCSSQSGHNTVSWYQQALGQGPQFIFQYYREEENGRGNFPPRFSGLQFPNYSSELNVNALELDDSALYLCASSLSSGSFNEQYFGPGTRLTVT.

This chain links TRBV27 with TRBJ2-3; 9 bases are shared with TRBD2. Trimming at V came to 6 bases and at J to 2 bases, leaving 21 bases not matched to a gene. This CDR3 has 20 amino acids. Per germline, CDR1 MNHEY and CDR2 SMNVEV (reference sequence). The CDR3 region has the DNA TGTGCCAGCAGGAACCGACTAGCGGTCCTAATGGGACCACACACAGATACGCAGTATTTT. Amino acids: CASRNRLAVLMGPHTDTQYF.

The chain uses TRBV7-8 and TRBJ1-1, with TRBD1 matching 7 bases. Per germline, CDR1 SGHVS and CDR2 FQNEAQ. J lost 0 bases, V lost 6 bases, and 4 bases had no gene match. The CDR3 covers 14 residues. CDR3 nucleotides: TGTGCCAGCAGAAGGGGACAGATGAACACTGAAGCTTTCTTT. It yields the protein CASRRGQMNTEAFF.